This entry concerns a single T cell receptor (beta chain). Its antigen remains unidentified. Individual cDNA molecules carried attached unique molecular identifiers. In TCRdb, the 5' RACE reads were re-called with MiXCR into one record per CDR3 protein. The sample records about 80,000 distinct CDR3 sequences, roughly 4.7% being singletons. This sample is part of a study of early T cells in non-severe SARS-CoV-2 infection. Overall study: Bulk RNA isolated from unsorted whole blood underwent sequencing; chains were not paired. Study-level points and caveats: The VDJdb matching leaned toward anti-spike CD8 responses and overlooked private and CD4 specificities.

The CDR3 spans 14 residues. V lost 7 bases, J lost 5 bases, and 8 bases stayed unmatched. Germline V gives CDR1 SQVTM, CDR2 ANQGSEA. The TCR originated in an adult who was a healthcare worker with PCR-confirmed SARS-CoV-2 infection or an uninfected control (not recorded which). The rearrangement joins TRBV29-1 to TRBJ2-1, with TRBD2 identical over 10 bases. The source was whole blood, collected at baseline. This chain's CDR3 is CSGLTSGSDNEQFF. CDR3 bases: TGCAGCGGCCTGACTAGCGGGTCCGACAATGAGCAGTTCTTC.